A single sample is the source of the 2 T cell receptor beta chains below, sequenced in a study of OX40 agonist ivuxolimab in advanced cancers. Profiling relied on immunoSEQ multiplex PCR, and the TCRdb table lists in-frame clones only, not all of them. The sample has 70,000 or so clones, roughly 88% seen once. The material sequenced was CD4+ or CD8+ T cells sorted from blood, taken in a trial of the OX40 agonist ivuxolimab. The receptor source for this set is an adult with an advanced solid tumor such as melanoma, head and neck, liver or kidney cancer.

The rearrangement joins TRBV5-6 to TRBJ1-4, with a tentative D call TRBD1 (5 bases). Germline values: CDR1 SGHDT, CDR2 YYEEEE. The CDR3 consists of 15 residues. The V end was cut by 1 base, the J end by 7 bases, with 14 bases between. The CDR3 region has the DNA TGTGCCAGCAGCTTGCAACCAGGGACGGGTGAAAAACTGTTTTTT. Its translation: CASSLQPGTGEKLFF.

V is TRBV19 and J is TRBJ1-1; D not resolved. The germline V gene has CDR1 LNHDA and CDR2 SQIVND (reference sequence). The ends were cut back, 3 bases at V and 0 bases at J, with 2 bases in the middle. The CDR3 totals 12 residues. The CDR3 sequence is CASSIVNTEAFF. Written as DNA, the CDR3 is TGTGCCAGTAGTATCGTGAACACTGAAGCTTTCTTT.